This T cell receptor (beta chain) appears in the sequencing data of a study of response to subunit inactivated influenza vaccine. Whole-study results and caveats: After each seasonal influenza vaccination, few new T cells are recruited, the authors suggested.

Via MiXCR, TCRdb re-called the RT-PCR reads, giving one row per CDR3 protein. The top ten hold around 1.8% of the sample, which has about 520,000 distinct CDR3 sequences, 25% seen once. The CDR3 sequence is 11 residues long. Germline V gene lookup returns CDR1 SNHLY and CDR2 FYNNEI. Remarks on this clonotype: Its antigen is as yet unknown. The junction and the germline gene differ at one end; a read error may be behind it.

The sample in question was CD4+ T cells sorted from PBMCs, obtained roughly 5 days after vaccination. The V call is TRBV2, the J call TRBJ2-5; D is possibly TRBD1 (5 bases). The origin of this receptor is a man in his forties or fifties who received an inactivated influenza vaccine. The CDR3 region has the DNA TGTGCCAGCAGTGAAGACAGGAAGATGGACTTC. Protein product: CASSEDRKMDF.